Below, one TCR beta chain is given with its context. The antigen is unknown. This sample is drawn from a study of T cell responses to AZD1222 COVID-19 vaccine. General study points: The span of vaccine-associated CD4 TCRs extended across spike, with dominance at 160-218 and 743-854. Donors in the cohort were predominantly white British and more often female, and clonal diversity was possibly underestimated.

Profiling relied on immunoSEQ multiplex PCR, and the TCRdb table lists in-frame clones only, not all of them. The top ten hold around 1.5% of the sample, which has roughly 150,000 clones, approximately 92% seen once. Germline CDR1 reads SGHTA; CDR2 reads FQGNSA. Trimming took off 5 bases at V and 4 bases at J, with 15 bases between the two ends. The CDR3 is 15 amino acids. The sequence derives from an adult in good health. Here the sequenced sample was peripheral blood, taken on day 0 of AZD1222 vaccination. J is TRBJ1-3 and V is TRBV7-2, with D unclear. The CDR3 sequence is CASSARAGGGNTIYF. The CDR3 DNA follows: TGTGCCAGCAGCGCCCGGGCGGGTGGGGGAAACACCATATATTTT.